These T cell receptor beta chains were read from a single sample in a study of T-cell memory formation after mild COVID-19. TCRdb used MiXCR to reprocess the 5' RACE reads, holding one entry per CDR3 protein. The repertoire consists of 450,000 or so distinct CDR3 sequences, with roughly 23% occurring once and the leading ten covering around 13%. Sequenced: PBMCs or a T cell subset sorted from them (not recorded which). The receptors were sampled from an adult woman who had mild COVID-19 (a few samples of this study predate the infection). Cell type and time point are not known. The CDR3 runs from the conserved cysteine through the conserved F or W. A D gene is named only where the DNA matches it firmly. The listing skips clone size in some rows; elsewhere it reads once, few, many or a size class.

abundance,v_gene,j_gene,d_gene,CDR3aa,CDR3nt
-,TRBV12-3/TRBV12-4,TRBJ1-1,TRBD1,CASSTARGLGTQAFF,TGTGCCAGCAGCACCGCGAGGGGGCTGGGCACTCAAGCTTTCTTT
few,TRBV4-3,TRBJ2-1,TRBD2,CASSQALAGGPFDEQFF,TGCGCCAGCAGCCAAGCTCTAGCGGGAGGGCCATTCGATGAGCAGTTCTTC
few,TRBV16,TRBJ1-5,-,CASSQSSGTYQPQHF,TGTGCCAGCAGCCAATCTTCAGGAACGTATCAGCCCCAGCATTTT
few,TRBV3-1,TRBJ2-7,-,CASSQMHEQYF,TGTGCCAGCAGCCAAATGCACGAGCAGTACTTC
few,TRBV20-1,TRBJ2-7,TRBD2,CSANSGSSEQYF,TGCAGTGCTAATAGCGGGAGTTCCGAGCAGTACTTC
few,TRBV7-9,TRBJ2-6,TRBD1,CASSFVGQGNVLTF,TGTGCCAGCAGCTTTGTGGGACAGGGCAACGTCCTGACTTTC
few,TRBV7-9,TRBJ1-2,TRBD1,CASSFSDRGSTF,TGTGCCAGCAGCTTTTCGGACAGGGGGTCCACCTTC
-,TRBV7-3,TRBJ2-4,-,CASSLEPLAKNIQYF,TGTGCCAGCAGCCTCGAGCCGCTAGCCAAAAACATTCAGTACTTC
-,TRBV29-1,TRBJ1-2,-,CSLVEGPGDGYTF,TGCAGCCTGGTGGAGGGACCTGGGGATGGCTACACCTTC
few,TRBV18,TRBJ1-3,-,CASSPADPSGNTIYF,TGTGCCAGCTCACCTGCAGATCCGTCTGGAAACACCATATATTTT
once,TRBV21-1,TRBJ1-2,-,CASSPVRPVGYTF,TGTGCCAGCAGCCCGGTTAGGCCTGTGGGCTACACCTTC
-,TRBV20-1,TRBJ2-1,-,CSAPSRHNEQFF,TGCAGTGCCCCGTCTCGCCACAATGAGCAGTTCTTC
-,TRBV3-1,TRBJ2-3,TRBD2,CASSPMAGVTDTQYF,TGTGCCAGCAGCCCGATGGCGGGGGTCACAGATACGCAGTATTTT
-,TRBV9,TRBJ2-7,TRBD2,CASSVDTSVSYEQYF,TGTGCCAGCAGCGTAGATACTAGCGTCTCCTACGAGCAGTACTTC
few,TRBV7-2,TRBJ1-1,-,CASSRGGWTEAFF,TGTGCCAGCTCGAGGGGGGGATGGACTGAAGCTTTCTTT
few,TRBV12-3/TRBV12-4,TRBJ2-3,-,CASSGSWGTDTQYF,TGTGCCAGCAGTGGCTCATGGGGCACAGATACGCAGTATTTT
-,TRBV6-5,TRBJ1-3,TRBD1,CASSLTGGRGNTIYF,TGTGCCAGCAGTCTGACAGGGGGCAGGGGAAACACCATATATTTT
-,TRBV2,TRBJ1-6,-,CASTRGGDNSPLHF,TGTGCCAGCACCCGGGGCGGGGATAATTCACCCCTCCACTTT